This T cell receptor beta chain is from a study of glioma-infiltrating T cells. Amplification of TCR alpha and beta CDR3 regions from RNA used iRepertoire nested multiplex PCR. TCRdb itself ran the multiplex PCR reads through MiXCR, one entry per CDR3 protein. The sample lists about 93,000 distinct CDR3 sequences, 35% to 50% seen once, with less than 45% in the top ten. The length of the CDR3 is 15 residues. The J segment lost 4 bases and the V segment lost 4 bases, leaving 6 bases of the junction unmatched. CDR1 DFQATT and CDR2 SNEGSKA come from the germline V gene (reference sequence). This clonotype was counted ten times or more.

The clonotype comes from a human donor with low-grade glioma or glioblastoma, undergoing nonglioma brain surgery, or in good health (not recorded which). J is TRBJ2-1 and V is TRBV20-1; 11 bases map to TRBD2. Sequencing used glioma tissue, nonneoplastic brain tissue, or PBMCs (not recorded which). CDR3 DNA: TGCAGTGCTATTTTAGCGGGAGGGATTTACAATGAGCAGTTCTTC. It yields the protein CSAILAGGIYNEQFF.